The 11 T cell receptor beta chains given below trace back to one sample, sequenced in a study of spatial heterogeneity in lung cancer. TCRdb processed the 5' RACE reads anew with MiXCR; each CDR3 protein has one entry. The sample lists about 23,000 distinct CDR3 sequences, about 4.7% occurring once. Stated time point: sample taken at primary tumor resection. Sample: PBMCs, taken at surgery. These receptors all stem from a male donor with early-stage non-small cell lung cancer.

This clonotype showed up just a few times. This CDR3 is CATTGTTPSTDTQYF. The CDR3 DNA reads as TGTGCCACCACCGGGACTACTCCTAGCACAGATACGCAGTATTTT. This chain uses TRBV19 with TRBJ2-3; 7 bases agree with TRBD2. The CDR3 loop spans 15 amino acids. J lost 0 bases, V lost 10 bases, and 10 bases had no gene match. Germline-derived CDR1 and CDR2 are LNHDA and SQIVND (reference sequence).

This clonotype was seen repeatedly, ten times or more. This sequence joins TRBV28 and TRBJ1-2; TRBD1 is a possible D gene (5 bases). The germline gives CDR1 MDHEN, CDR2 SYDVKM. With 2 bases removed from V and 5 bases from J, the gap between germline ends came to 12 bases. This CDR3 is built from 14 residues. The CDR3 coding sequence is TGTGCCAGCAGTTTAGACAGTCCAGCTTATGGCTACACCTTC. Encoded protein: CASSLDSPAYGYTF.

Ten or more counts support this clonotype. The chain carries TRBV24-1 and TRBJ1-2, with TRBD1 as a possible D gene (6 bases). The CDR3 contains 15 residues. V lost 3 bases to trimming and J lost 7 bases, with 17 bases between them. CDR1 and CDR2 from the germline V gene are KGHDR and SFDVKD. CDR3 DNA: TGTGCCACCAGTGATGCGCGGCAGGGGAGAAGTGGCTACACCTTC. Translated, it gives CATSDARQGRSGYTF.

This clonotype was observed at least ten times. CDR3 sequence reads: CASYGMTGSSYNEQFF. CDR3 bases: TGTGCCAGCTATGGTATGACAGGGAGCTCCTACAATGAGCAGTTCTTC. The chain employs TRBV28 and TRBJ2-1, with TRBD1 identical over 7 bases. V gave up 8 bases and J gave up 0 bases; unmatched junction bases: 10. Per the germline V gene, CDR1 is MDHEN and CDR2 is SYDVKM. The CDR3 spans 16 residues.

This clonotype was counted at least ten times. The chain joins TRBV2 to TRBJ2-7; D not certain. From germline, CDR1 is SNHLY and CDR2 FYNNEI. This CDR3 region has 15 residues. Between the trimmed V and J ends, which lost 3 bases and 1 base, there was a span of 13 bases. The CDR3 here is CASSEGSYGSYEQYF. CDR3 sequence (DNA): TGTGCCAGCAGTGAGGGTAGTTATGGGTCCTACGAGCAGTACTTC.

The sample holds many counts of this clonotype. The chain couples TRBV7-2 to TRBJ2-1, with 12 nucleotides matching TRBD2. Germline V gene data show CDR1 as SGHTA and CDR2 as FQGNSA. This CDR3 has 15 amino acids. With 5 bases clipped from V and 9 bases from J, the junction kept 8 bases outside the gene matches. The CDR3 is CASSVLAGGRGEQFF. The CDR3 DNA reads as TGTGCCAGCAGCGTACTAGCGGGAGGCCGGGGTGAGCAGTTCTTC.

In its sample, this clonotype was seen many times. The V gene is TRBV3-1, the J gene TRBJ2-1, with D tentatively TRBD2 (7 bases). The V gene's germline CDR1 is LGHDT and CDR2 YNNKEL (reference sequence). Trimming removed 2 bases at V and 6 bases at J, with 14 bases between. The CDR3 spans 15 residues. CDR3 bases: TGTGCCAGCAGCCAATCTCCGGGGGGCGTCAATGAGCAGTTCTTC. The encoded protein is CASSQSPGGVNEQFF.

There are many counts of this clonotype. This chain connects TRBV10-3 to TRBJ2-3; 7 positions match TRBD2. The CDR3 loop spans 13 amino acids. The germline V gene has CDR1 ENHRY and CDR2 SYGVKD. The V segment lost 7 bases and the J segment 3 bases; nucleotides outside the gene matches: 4. Written as DNA, the CDR3 is TGTGCCATCATGGGCGGGGGTACAGATACGCAGTATTTT. This translates into CAIMGGGTDTQYF.

This clonotype occurred many times. The V gene is TRBV9, the J gene TRBJ2-3; 10 bases align to TRBD2. Germline values: CDR1 SGDLS, CDR2 YYNGEE. The CDR3 runs to 17 residues. The J segment lost 0 bases and the V segment lost 0 bases, leaving 4 bases of the junction unmatched. The CDR3: CASSVGTSGRSTDTQYF. CDR3 DNA sequence: TGTGCCAGCAGCGTAGGGACTAGCGGACGTAGCACAGATACGCAGTATTTT. Based on the CDR3 plus reference TRBV9 and TRBJ2-3, the full variable domain is DSGVTQTPKHLITATGQRVTLRCSPRSGDLSVYWYQQSLDQGLQFLIQYYNGEERAKGNILERFSAQQFPDLHSELNLSSLELGDSALYFCASSVGTSGRSTDTQYFGPGTRLTVL.

This clonotype was seen repeatedly, ten times or more. The rearrangement uses TRBV12-3 or TRBV12-4 and TRBJ2-3; D uncertain. This CDR3 has 12 residues. Trimming pared 6 bases from V and 3 bases from J, leaving 7 bases between. DNA of the CDR3: TGTGCCAGCAGGAGAAGGACAGATACGCAGTATTTT. This gives the protein CASRRRTDTQYF.

This clonotype was seen repeatedly, ten times or more. The rearrangement joins TRBV7-9 to TRBJ1-1; 11 bases agree with TRBD1. CDR1 is SEHNR and CDR2 is FQNEAQ in the germline V gene (reference sequence). V dropped 6 bases and J dropped 5; count of bases not matched to a gene: 8. The CDR3 covers 15 residues. CDR3 sequence: CASRAKGTGGTEAFF. CDR3 nucleotides: TGTGCCAGCAGAGCTAAGGGGACAGGGGGGACTGAAGCTTTCTTT.